One sample yielded the 20 T cell receptor beta chains listed below, sequenced in a study of blood T cells in healthy people across ages (dated by TCRdb to the mid-2010s). The library was generated by 5' RACE. The sequencer listed for this sample is Illumina HiSeq 2500. A second PCR of roughly 7 to 11 cycles was performed with a sample-barcoded 5' primer and a J-beta primer mix. The public reads were run again by TCRdb, first through fastp at Q25 and then through MiXCR, and only productive beta chains were kept. Rows matching on CDR3 protein sequence are summarized as one entry with the most common DNA and genes. The sample table holds roughly 1,300,000 distinct CDR3 sequences, of which approximately 59% were seen once. The top ten clonotypes cover about 6.7% of the sample. Material: blood. The receptors stem from a man aged 18 to 35 in good health.

The chain combines TRBV5-6 with TRBJ1-5; TRBD1 matches at 10 bases. Germline CDR1 and CDR2: SGHDT and YYEEEE. The CDR3 length is 15 residues. Losses at the gene ends were 2 bases for V and 4 bases for J; bases not matched to a gene: 3. CDR3 nucleotide sequence: TGTGCCAGCAGCTTCGGGACAGGGGTTAATCAGCCCCAGCATTTT. Translated: CASSFGTGVNQPQHF.

This chain joins TRBV6-5 and TRBJ1-2; 8 bases align to TRBD1. With V trimmed by 7 bases and J by 5 bases, 6 bases remained unmatched. The germline V gene encodes CDR1 MNHEY and CDR2 SVGAGI. The CDR3 covers 13 residues. CDR3 loop: CASKGQGVYGYTF. The CDR3 region has the DNA TGTGCCAGCAAAGGACAGGGTGTTTATGGCTACACCTTC.

This clonotype was counted only a few times. The chain couples TRBV28 to TRBJ2-1, with 8 positions matching TRBD2. After removal of 3 bases from V and 5 bases from J, the junction contained 6 bases not matched to a gene. Germline loops: CDR1 MDHEN, CDR2 SYDVKM. The CDR3 sequence is 15 residues long. CDR3 DNA: TGTGCCAGCAGTTTTGGCTCGGGGGGGCACAATGAGCAGTTCTTC. Residues: CASSFGSGGHNEQFF.

This sequence joins TRBV28 and TRBJ2-3; D could derive from TRBD1 or TRBD2 (6 bases each). Germline V gene data show CDR1 as MDHEN and CDR2 as SYDVKM. The CDR3 consists of 15 residues. V was pared by 5 bases and J by 5 bases, with 17 bases between. Written as DNA, the CDR3 is TGTGCCAGCAGTCCTCCCGGGGGCGAGGGAGATACGCAGTATTTT. It encodes CASSPPGGEGDTQYF.

This clonotype occurred a few times. The gene calls are TRBV14 and TRBJ2-4; D uncertain. The J call may be faulty, since TRBJ2-7 better matches the DNA end. This CDR3 has 14 residues. Germline V CDR1 and CDR2: SGHDN, FVKESK. CDR3 amino acids: CASSKGIRAYEQYF. The CDR3 region has the DNA TGTGCCAGCAGCAAAGGTATTAGAGCCTACGAGCAGTACTTC.

V usage is TRBV4-3 and J usage is TRBJ1-5; D gene uncertain. Trimming stripped 0 bases from V and 1 base from J, with 10 bases between. This CDR3 has 16 amino acids. Germline-derived CDR1 and CDR2 are LGHNA and YSLEER. The CDR3 loop is CASSQEHGRSNQPQHF. CDR3 sequence (DNA): TGCGCCAGCAGCCAAGAGCACGGACGGAGCAATCAGCCCCAGCATTTT.

This clonotype showed up just once. The V gene is TRBV7-9, the J gene TRBJ2-3; D ambiguous. This CDR3 comprises 15 residues. Germline CDR1 is SEHNR and CDR2 is FQNEAQ (reference sequence). V was pared by 4 bases and J by 2 bases, with 13 bases between. The CDR3 loop is CASSSANGYTDTQYF. CDR3 DNA sequence: TGTGCCAGCAGCTCAGCGAACGGTTACACAGATACGCAGTATTTT.

The chain has TRBV5-5 and TRBJ2-3; D is unclear. Between the trimmed V and J ends, which lost 1 base and 2 bases, there was a span of 11 bases. The germline V gene encodes CDR1 SGHKS and CDR2 YYEKEE (reference sequence). This CDR3 comprises 15 residues. As DNA, the CDR3 is TGTGCCAGCAGCTTGCCCAGCACCTTCACAGATACGCAGTATTTT. Its protein is CASSLPSTFTDTQYF.

This chain connects TRBV3-1 to TRBJ2-1; 10 bases fit TRBD2. Germline loops: CDR1 LGHDT, CDR2 YNNKEL (reference sequence). The V and J ends lost 0 bases and 6 bases, in that order; junction bases with no gene match: 5. There are 16 residues in the CDR3. This CDR3 reads CASSQDGAGGPNEQFF. As DNA, the CDR3 is TGTGCCAGCAGCCAAGACGGAGCGGGAGGGCCCAATGAGCAGTTCTTC.

This clonotype was detected only a few times. This chain links TRBV12-3 or TRBV12-4 with TRBJ2-7; TRBD1 or TRBD2 may be the D gene (5 bases each). Trimming shortened V by 0 bases and J by 1 base, and 13 bases separated the two germline ends. This CDR3 region has 16 residues. The CDR3 bases are TGTGCCAGCAGTTTAGCTGGGATGGGGGATTCCTACGAGCAGTACTTC. Protein product: CASSLAGMGDSYEQYF.

The chain recombines TRBV29-1 with TRBJ2-7, with 12 positions matching TRBD2. Germline CDR1 and CDR2: SQVTM and ANQGSEA. V was pared by 0 bases and J by 5 bases, with 8 bases of the junction left unmatched. The CDR3 has 16 residues. The CDR3 coding sequence is TGCAGCGTTGAAGATCCCCTAGCGGGGGGGCCCAACGAGCAGTACTTC. Translating gives CSVEDPLAGGPNEQYF.

The table lists this clonotype with a few counts. The V gene is TRBV20-1, the J gene TRBJ2-5; TRBD1 is a possible D gene (5 bases). The CDR3 runs to 16 residues. Germline V gene lookup returns CDR1 DFQATT and CDR2 SNEGSKA (reference sequence). CDR3: CGVLGSLGPHQETQYF. Written as DNA, the CDR3 is TGCGGAGTGCTAGGTTCCTTGGGGCCCCACCAAGAGACCCAGTACTTC.

The chain joins TRBV28 to TRBJ2-7, with D possibly being TRBD1 or TRBD2 (5 bases each). This CDR3 region has 15 residues. The V gene's germline CDR1 is MDHEN and CDR2 SYDVKM. V lost 2 bases to trimming and J lost 10 bases, with 21 bases between them. In DNA form, the CDR3 reads TGTGCCAGCAGTTTAAGGCTGAGGGGTCAAGAGGCCCAGTACTTC. This sequence encodes CASSLRLRGQEAQYF.

This clonotype was found a few times. This chain connects TRBV4-2 to TRBJ2-7, with 7 bases lining up with TRBD2. V lost 1 base to trimming and J lost 5 bases; unmatched junction nucleotides: 8. The V gene's germline CDR1 is LGHNA and CDR2 YNFKEQ. This CDR3 is 15 amino acids long. CDR3 residues: CASSQVPAGTHEQYF. The CDR3 coding sequence is TGTGCCAGCAGCCAAGTACCAGCGGGAACCCACGAGCAGTACTTC.

This chain connects TRBV5-1 to TRBJ2-1, with D hard to call. With 3 bases removed from V and 0 bases from J, the gap between germline ends came to 7 bases. Germline CDR1 reads SGHRS; CDR2 reads YFSETQ. This CDR3 contains 14 residues. In nucleotides, the CDR3 is TGCGCCAGCAGCTCGGAACTCTCCTACAATGAGCAGTTCTTC. Translating it yields CASSSELSYNEQFF.

The J gene is TRBJ2-7, the V gene TRBV9; 7 nucleotides match TRBD1. Germline CDR1 and CDR2: SGDLS and YYNGEE. The V and J ends lost 4 bases and 4 bases, in that order; junction bases with no gene match: 8. The CDR3 covers 14 residues. The CDR3: CASSRGDSQYEQYF. CDR3 nucleotides: TGTGCCAGCAGCAGAGGGGACAGTCAATACGAGCAGTACTTC.

This clonotype was seen at least ten times. The rearrangement joins TRBV12-3 or TRBV12-4 to TRBJ2-7; D perhaps matches TRBD2 (6 bases). V lost 5 bases and J lost 4, with 12 bases in between. CDR3 length: 13 residues. The CDR3 DNA reads as TGTGCCAGCAGTCGAGTACTAGCTTACGAGCAGTACTTC. This gives the protein CASSRVLAYEQYF.

The chain recombines TRBV5-1 with TRBJ2-3, with TRBD1 matching over 12 bases. The germline V gene has CDR1 SGHRS and CDR2 YFSETQ. Trimming took 4 bases from V and 3 from J; bases not matched to a gene: 6. This CDR3 is built from 16 residues. The CDR3 region is CASSHTGQGATDTQYF. CDR3 DNA sequence: TGCGCCAGCAGCCATACGGGACAGGGGGCGACAGATACGCAGTATTTT. The full variable domain, its missing parts supplied by reference TRBV5-1 and TRBJ2-3, is KAGVTQTPRYLIKTRGQQVTLSCSPISGHRSVSWYQQTPGQGLQFLFEYFSETQRNKGNFPGRFSGRQFSNSRSEMNVSTLELGDSALYLCASSHTGQGATDTQYFGPGTRLTVL.

The genes are TRBV4-2 and TRBJ1-2; 7 nucleotides line up with TRBD1. The CDR3 length is 15 residues. Germline V CDR1 and CDR2: LGHNA, YNFKEQ. After removal of 2 bases from V and 7 bases from J, the junction contained 10 bases not matched to a gene. For the CDR3, the DNA is TGTGCCAGCAGCCAATGGCTGACAGGGTGGAGTGGCTACACCTTC. Translation gives CASSQWLTGWSGYTF.

This chain uses TRBV6-5 with TRBJ2-5; 10 nucleotides align to TRBD2. Germline trimming cut 10 bases from V and 4 bases from J; bases unmatched to any gene: 6. Looked up from germline, CDR1 is MNHEY and CDR2 is SVGAGI. This CDR3 has 13 residues. CDR3: CATLSSGGETQYF. For the CDR3, the DNA is TGTGCCACCCTCTCTAGCGGGGGAGAGACCCAGTACTTC.